This TCR beta chain was sequenced in a study of blood T cell repertoires in COVID-19. Sequencing was performed with immunoSEQ multiplex PCR; in TCRdb, only in-frame clones are kept and a portion is missing. Of tens of thousands of clones in the sample, around 84% are singletons; the top ten hold approximately 12%. The CDR3 consists of 15 residues. V was clipped by 5 bases and J by 4 bases, with 18 bases between them. CDR1 is SGHRS and CDR2 is YFSETQ in the germline V gene. The chain has TRBV5-1 and TRBJ1-1, with D tentatively TRBD1 (5 bases). The sequenced sample was peripheral blood. The TCR originated in a man between 65 and 85 years old with active COVID-19. CDR3 bases: TGCGCCAGCAGTCTGAAGGGGCAGGGAGGCACTGAAGCTTTCTTT. Protein: CASSLKGQGGTEAFF.